This T cell receptor (beta chain) was obtained from a study of identical twins. TCRdb recomputed calls from the 5' RACE reads with MiXCR, one row per CDR3 protein. The sample gives fewer than 350,000 distinct CDR3 sequences, under 9.5% of which show up once; approximately 2% is in the top ten. This clonotype was detected a few times. The CDR3 has 15 amino acids. Per germline, CDR1 SGHTA and CDR2 FQGNSA. V dropped 5 bases and J dropped 3; count of bases not matched to a gene: 8. This sample was shared with a second study, whose subject was yellow fever vaccine responses in identical twins.

Sequencing used memory (CD45RO+) T cells sorted from blood. The J gene is TRBJ2-7, the V gene TRBV7-2; 9 positions agree with TRBD1. This TCR was recovered from a woman under 30 in good health. CDR3 loop: CASSLGQGSVYEQYV. CDR3 nucleotides: TGTGCCAGCAGCCTGGGACAGGGTTCAGTCTACGAGCAGTACGTC.